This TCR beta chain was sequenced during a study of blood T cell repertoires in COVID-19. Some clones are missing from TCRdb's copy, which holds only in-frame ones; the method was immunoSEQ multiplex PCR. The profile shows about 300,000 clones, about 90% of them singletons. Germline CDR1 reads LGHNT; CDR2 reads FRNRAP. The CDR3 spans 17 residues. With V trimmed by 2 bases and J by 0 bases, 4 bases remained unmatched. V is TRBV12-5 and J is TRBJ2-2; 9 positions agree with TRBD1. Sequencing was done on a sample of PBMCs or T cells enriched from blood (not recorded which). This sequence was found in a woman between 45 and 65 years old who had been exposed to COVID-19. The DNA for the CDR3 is TGTGCTAGTGGTTTGACCGGACAGGGGACGAACACCGGGGAGCTGTTTTTT. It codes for CASGLTGQGTNTGELFF.